In this sample, the clone carrying this T cell receptor (beta chain) turned up once. TCRdb keeps only in-frame clones here, not all; method: immunoSEQ multiplex PCR. This table has around 170,000 clones, under 90% appearing once. The data derive from a study of blood T cell repertoires in COVID-19. As for the study in general: Sample material is recorded as cDNA or gDNA derived from T cells, B-cell-depleted T cells, or PBMCs.

CDR3 size: 19 residues. With 0 bases removed from V and 0 bases from J, the gap between germline ends came to 15 bases. The germline gives CDR1 MNHNS, CDR2 SASEGT. Input material: peripheral blood. The receptor was derived from a man younger than 40 with active or convalescent COVID-19. V is TRBV6-1 and J is TRBJ2-6; perhaps TRBD1 as D (6 bases). The CDR3 loop is CASSEALGTYISGANVLTF. As DNA, the CDR3 is TGTGCCAGCAGTGAAGCGCTAGGGACATATATCTCTGGGGCCAACGTCCTGACTTTC.